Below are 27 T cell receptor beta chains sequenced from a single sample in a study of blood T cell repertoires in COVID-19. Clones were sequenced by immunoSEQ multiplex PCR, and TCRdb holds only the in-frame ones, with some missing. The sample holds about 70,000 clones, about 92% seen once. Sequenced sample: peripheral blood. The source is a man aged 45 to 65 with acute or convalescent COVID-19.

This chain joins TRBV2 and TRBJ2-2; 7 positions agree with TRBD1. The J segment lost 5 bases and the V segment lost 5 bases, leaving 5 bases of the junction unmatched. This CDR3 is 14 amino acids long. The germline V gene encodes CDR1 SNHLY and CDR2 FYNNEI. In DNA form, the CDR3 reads TGTGCCAGCAGTCTAGTCAGGGGGACCGGGGAGCTGTTTTTT. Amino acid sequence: CASSLVRGTGELFF. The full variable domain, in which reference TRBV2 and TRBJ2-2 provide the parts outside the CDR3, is EPEVTQTPSHQVTQMGQEVILRCVPISNHLYFYWYRQILGQKVEFLVSFYNNEISEKSEIFDDQFSVERPDGSNFTLKIRSTKLEDSAMYFCASSLVRGTGELFFGEGSRLTVL.

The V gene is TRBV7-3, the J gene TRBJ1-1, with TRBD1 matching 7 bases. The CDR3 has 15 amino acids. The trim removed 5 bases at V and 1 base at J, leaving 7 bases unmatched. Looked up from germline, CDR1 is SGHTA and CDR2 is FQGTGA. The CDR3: CASSVSGTENTEAFF. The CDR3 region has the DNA TGTGCCAGCAGCGTATCCGGGACAGAGAACACTGAAGCTTTCTTT.

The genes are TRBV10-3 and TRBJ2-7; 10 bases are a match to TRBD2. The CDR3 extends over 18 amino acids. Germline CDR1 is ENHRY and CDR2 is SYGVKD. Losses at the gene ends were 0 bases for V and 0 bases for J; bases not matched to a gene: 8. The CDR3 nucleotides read TGTGCCATCAGTGAGTCCGGGTTACTAGCGGGGAGCTCCTACGAGCAGTACGTC. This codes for CAISESGLLAGSSYEQYV.

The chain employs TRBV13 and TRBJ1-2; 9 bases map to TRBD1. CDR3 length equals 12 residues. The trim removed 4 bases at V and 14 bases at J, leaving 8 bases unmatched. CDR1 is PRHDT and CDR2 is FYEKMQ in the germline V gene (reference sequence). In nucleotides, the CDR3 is TGTGCCAGCAGCTCGGGACAGGGCTACAGAACCTTC. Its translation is CASSSGQGYRTF.

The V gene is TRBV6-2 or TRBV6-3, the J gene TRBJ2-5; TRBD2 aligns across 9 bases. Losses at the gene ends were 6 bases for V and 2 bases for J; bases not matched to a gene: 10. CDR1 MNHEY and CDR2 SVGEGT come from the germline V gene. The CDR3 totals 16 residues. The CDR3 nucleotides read TGTGCCAGCAGCGAGGCGCGGAGCGGGGGGCAAGAGACCCAGTACTTC. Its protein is CASSEARSGGQETQYF.

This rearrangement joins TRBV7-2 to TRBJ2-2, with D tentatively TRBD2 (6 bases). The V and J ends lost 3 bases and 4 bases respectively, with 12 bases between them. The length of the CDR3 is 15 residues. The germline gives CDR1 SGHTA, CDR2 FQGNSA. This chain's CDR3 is CASSFKAGGTGELFF. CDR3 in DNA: TGTGCCAGCAGCTTCAAAGCGGGCGGCACCGGGGAGCTGTTTTTT.

The CDR3: CSVDLRGSNGYTF. The CDR3 coding sequence is TGCAGCGTTGACCTCAGGGGATCGAATGGCTACACCTTC. The rearrangement links TRBV29-1 to TRBJ1-2; D is perhaps TRBD1 (6 bases). V was shortened by 3 bases and J by 6 bases, with 14 bases between the two germline ends. CDR3 length: 13 residues. Germline values: CDR1 SQVTM, CDR2 ANQGSEA.

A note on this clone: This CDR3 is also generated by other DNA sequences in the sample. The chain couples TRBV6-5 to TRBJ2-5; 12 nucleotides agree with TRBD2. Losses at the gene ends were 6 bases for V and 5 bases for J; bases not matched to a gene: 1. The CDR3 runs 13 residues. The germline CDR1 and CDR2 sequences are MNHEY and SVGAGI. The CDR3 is CASSLAGGETQYF. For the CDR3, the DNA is TGTGCCAGCAGCCTAGCGGGGGGGGAGACCCAGTACTTC.

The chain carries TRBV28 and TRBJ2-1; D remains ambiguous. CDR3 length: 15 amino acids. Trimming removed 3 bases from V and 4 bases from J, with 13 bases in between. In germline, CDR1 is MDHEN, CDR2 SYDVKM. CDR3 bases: TGTGCCAGCAGTTTCCGGAAGACTTTTTACAATGAGCAGTTCTTC. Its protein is CASSFRKTFYNEQFF.

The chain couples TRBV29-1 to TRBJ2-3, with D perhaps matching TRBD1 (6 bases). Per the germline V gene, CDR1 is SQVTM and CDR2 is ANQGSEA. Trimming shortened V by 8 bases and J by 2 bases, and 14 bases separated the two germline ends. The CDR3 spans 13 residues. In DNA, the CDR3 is TGCAGCAATAGGCAGGGGCCCACAGATACGCAGTATTTT. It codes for CSNRQGPTDTQYF.

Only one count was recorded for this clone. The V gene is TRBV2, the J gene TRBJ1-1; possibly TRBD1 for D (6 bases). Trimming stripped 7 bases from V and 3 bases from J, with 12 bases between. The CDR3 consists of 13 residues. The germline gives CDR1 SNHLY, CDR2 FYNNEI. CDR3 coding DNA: TGTGCCAGCACCTTACAGGGAGACACTGAAGCTTTCTTT. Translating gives CASTLQGDTEAFF. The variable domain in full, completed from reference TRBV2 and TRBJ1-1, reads EPEVTQTPSHQVTQMGQEVILRCVPISNHLYFYWYRQILGQKVEFLVSFYNNEISEKSEIFDDQFSVERPDGSNFTLKIRSTKLEDSAMYFCASTLQGDTEAFFGQGTRLTVV.

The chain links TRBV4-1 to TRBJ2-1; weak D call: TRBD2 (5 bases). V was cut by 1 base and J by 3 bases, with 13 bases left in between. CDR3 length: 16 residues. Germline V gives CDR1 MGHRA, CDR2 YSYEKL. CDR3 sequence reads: CASSQVDLIVYNEQFF. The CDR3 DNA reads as TGCGCCAGCAGCCAAGTGGACTTGATAGTCTACAATGAGCAGTTCTTC.

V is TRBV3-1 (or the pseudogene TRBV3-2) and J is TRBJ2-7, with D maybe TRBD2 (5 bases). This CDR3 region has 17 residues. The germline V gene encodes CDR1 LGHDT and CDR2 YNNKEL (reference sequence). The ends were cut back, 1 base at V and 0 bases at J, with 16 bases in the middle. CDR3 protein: CASSQGASGESSYEQYF. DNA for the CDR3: TGTGCCAGCAGCCAAGGGGCCAGCGGAGAAAGCTCCTACGAGCAGTACTTC.

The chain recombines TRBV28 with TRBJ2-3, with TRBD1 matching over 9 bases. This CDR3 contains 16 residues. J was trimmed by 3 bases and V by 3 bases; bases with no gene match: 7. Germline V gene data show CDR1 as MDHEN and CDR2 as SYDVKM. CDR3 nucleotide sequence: TGTGCCAGCAGTTTTATGTATGGGACAGGGACAGATACGCAGTATTTT. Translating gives CASSFMYGTGTDTQYF.

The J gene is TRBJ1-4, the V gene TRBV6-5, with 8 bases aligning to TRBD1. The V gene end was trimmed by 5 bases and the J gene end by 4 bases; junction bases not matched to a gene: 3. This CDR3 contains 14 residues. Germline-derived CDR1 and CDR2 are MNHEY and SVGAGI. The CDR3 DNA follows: TGTGCCAGCAGTCGACAGGGGCATAATGAAAAACTGTTTTTT. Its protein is CASSRQGHNEKLFF.

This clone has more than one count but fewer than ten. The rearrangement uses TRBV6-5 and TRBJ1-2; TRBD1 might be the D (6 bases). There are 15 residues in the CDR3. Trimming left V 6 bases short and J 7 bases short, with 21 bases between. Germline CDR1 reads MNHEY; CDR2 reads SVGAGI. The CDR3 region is CASSPLLTGFSGYTF. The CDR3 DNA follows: TGTGCCAGCAGCCCCCTCCTGACAGGCTTCAGTGGCTACACCTTC.

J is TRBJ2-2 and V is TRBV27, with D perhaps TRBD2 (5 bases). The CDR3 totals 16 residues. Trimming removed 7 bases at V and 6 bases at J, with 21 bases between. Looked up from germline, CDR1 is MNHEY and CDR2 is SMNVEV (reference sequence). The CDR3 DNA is TGTGCCAGCAAGCGCGACGTTCGGGGAGTCCCCGGGGAGCTGTTTTTT. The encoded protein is CASKRDVRGVPGELFF.

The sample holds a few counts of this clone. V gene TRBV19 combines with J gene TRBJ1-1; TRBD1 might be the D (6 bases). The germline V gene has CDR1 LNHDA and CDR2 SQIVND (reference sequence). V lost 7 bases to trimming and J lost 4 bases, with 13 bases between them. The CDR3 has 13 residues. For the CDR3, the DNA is TGTGCCAGTATGGGGGGGGGCAGCACTGAAGCTTTCTTT. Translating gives CASMGGGSTEAFF. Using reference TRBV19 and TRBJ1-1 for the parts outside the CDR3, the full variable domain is DGGITQSPKYLFRKEGQNVTLSCEQNLNHDAMYWYRQDPGQGLRLIYYSQIVNDFQKGDIAEGYSVSREKKESFPLTVTSAQKNPTAFYLCASMGGGSTEAFFGQGTRLTVV.

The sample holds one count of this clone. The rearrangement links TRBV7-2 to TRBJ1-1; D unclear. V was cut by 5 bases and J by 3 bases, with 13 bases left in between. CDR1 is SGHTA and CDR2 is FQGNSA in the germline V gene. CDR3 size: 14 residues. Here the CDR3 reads CASSLTIWDTEAFF. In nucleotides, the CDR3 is TGTGCCAGCAGCCTTACTATATGGGACACTGAAGCTTTCTTT.

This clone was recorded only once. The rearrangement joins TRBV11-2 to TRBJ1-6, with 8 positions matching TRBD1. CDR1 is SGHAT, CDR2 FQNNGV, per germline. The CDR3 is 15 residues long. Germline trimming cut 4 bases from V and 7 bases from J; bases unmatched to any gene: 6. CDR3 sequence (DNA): TGTGCCAGCAGCTCGACAGGGGTTCTGAATTCACCCCTCCACTTT. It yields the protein CASSSTGVLNSPLHF.

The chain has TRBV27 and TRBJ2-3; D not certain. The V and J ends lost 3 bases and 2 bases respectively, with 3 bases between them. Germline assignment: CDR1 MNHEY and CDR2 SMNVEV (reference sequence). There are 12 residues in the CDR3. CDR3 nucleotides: TGTGCCAGCAGTTTCTTCACAGATACGCAGTATTTT. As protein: CASSFFTDTQYF.

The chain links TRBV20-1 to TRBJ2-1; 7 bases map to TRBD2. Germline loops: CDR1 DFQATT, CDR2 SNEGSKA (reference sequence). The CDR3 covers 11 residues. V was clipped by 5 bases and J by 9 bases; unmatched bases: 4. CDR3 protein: CSASSGAEQFF. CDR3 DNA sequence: TGCAGTGCTTCGAGCGGGGCTGAGCAGTTCTTC.

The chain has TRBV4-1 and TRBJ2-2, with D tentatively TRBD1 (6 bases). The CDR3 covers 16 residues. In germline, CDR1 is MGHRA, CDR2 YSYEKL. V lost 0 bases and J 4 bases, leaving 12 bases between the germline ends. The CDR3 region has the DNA TGCGCCAGCAGCCAAGATGGGGGCAGGGGCACCGGGGAGCTGTTTTTT. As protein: CASSQDGGRGTGELFF.

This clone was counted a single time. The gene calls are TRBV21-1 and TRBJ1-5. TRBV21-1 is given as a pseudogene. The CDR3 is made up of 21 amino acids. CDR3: CASSKVNGGRGSRNSNQPQHF. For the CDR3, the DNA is TGTGCCAGCAGCAAAGTTAACGGTGGAAGAGGGTCGCGGAATAGCAATCAGCCCCAGCATTTT.

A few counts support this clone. The DNA of the CDR3 is TGTGCCAGCAGCTTAGCAAGGGCCAGGGGTAATGAAAAACTGTTTTTT. This sequence encodes CASSLARARGNEKLFF. This sequence joins TRBV7-9 and TRBJ1-4; perhaps TRBD1 as D (6 bases). Trimming left V 0 bases short and J 4 bases short, with 12 bases between. The V gene's germline CDR1 is SEHNR and CDR2 FQNEAQ (reference sequence). The CDR3 consists of 16 residues.

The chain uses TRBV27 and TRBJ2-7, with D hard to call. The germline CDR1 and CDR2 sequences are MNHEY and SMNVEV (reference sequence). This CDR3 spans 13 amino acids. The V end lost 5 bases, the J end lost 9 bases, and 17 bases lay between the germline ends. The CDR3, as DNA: TGTGCCAGCAGTCCCCTCGACCGGCGGCGGCAGTACTTC. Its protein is CASSPLDRRRQYF.

CDR3 loop: CASSFDNYNEQFF. In DNA, the CDR3 is TGTGCCAGCAGTTTTGACAACTACAATGAGCAGTTCTTC. J is TRBJ2-1 and V is TRBV25-1; D remains ambiguous. CDR1 and CDR2 from the germline V gene are MGHDK and SYGVNS. V lost 5 bases, J lost 3 bases, and 8 bases lay in between. There are 13 residues in the CDR3. The variable domain in full, with the rest retrieved from reference TRBV25-1 and TRBJ2-1, is EADIYQTPRYLVIGTGKKITLECSQTMGHDKMYWYQQDPGMELHLIHYSYGVNSTEKGDLSSESTVSRIRTEHFPLTLESARPSHTSQYLCASSFDNYNEQFFGPGTRLTVL.